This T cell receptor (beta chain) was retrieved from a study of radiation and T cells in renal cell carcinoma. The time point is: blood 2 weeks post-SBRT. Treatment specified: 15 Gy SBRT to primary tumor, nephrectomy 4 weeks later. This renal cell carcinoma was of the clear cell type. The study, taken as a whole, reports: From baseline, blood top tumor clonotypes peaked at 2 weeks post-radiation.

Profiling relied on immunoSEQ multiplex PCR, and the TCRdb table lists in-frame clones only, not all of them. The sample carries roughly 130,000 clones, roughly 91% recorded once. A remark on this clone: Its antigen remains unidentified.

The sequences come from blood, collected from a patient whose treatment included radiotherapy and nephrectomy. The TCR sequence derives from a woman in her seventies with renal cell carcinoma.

The DNA of the CDR3 is TGTGCCACCAGCGGACAGGGGGTTGGCAAAAACATTCAGTACTTC. It yields the protein CATSGQGVGKNIQYF. The rearrangement joins TRBV15 to TRBJ2-4; 10 nucleotides match TRBD1. The CDR3 extends over 15 amino acids. Germline assignment: CDR1 LNHNV and CDR2 YYDKDF (reference sequence). V trimming: 5 bases; J trimming: 3 bases; junction bases outside the gene matches: 4.